The source of this TCR beta chain is a study of technical replicates of blood from a handful of donors. TCRdb's copy holds only in-frame clones and misses some; the assay was immunoSEQ multiplex PCR. The sample carries under 85,000 clones, about 90% recorded once. The CDR3 runs to 17 residues. The junction had 7 bases not matched to a gene; V was cut back by 5 bases and J by 0 bases. The germline V gene has CDR1 SEHNR and CDR2 FQNEAQ (reference sequence). The source of this sequence is a human donor in good health. Some clones in this sample may be carry-over from other donors' samples. The V call is TRBV7-9, the J call TRBJ1-3, with 10 positions matching TRBD1. The source material was T cells isolated from PBMCs. Written as DNA, the CDR3 is TGTGCCAGCAGCACCAGGACAGGGGGAGGCTCTGGAAACACCATATATTTT. This sequence encodes CASSTRTGGGSGNTIYF.